Sequencing of this T cell receptor beta chain was carried out in a study of blood T cell repertoires in COVID-19. About the research overall: PBMCs, B-cell-depleted T cells, or T cells provided the cDNA or gDNA that made up the material.

The data were produced by immunoSEQ multiplex PCR, yet TCRdb's version contains in-frame clones alone and is incomplete. The sample lists about 82,000 clones, about four fifths occurring once. The CDR3 runs to 14 residues. Germline V lookup: CDR1 LNHDA, CDR2 SQIVND (reference sequence). Deletions cut 8 bases from V and 3 bases from J, with 16 bases between. This sequence joins TRBV19 and TRBJ1-2; D possibly corresponds to TRBD1 (6 bases). Sequencing used peripheral blood. This clonotype originated in a woman in her sixties with acute or convalescent COVID-19. The CDR3 bases are TGTGCCAGTCGTACAGGGTCCGAGGACTATGGCTACACCTTC. Its translation is CASRTGSEDYGYTF.